One sample yielded the 19 T cell receptor beta chains listed below, sequenced in a study of stem cell transplantation in POMP-related autoinflammatory disease. The protocol was immunoSEQ multiplex PCR, while the TCRdb copy is restricted to in-frame clones and leaves out a portion. The profile shows about 9,900 clones, roughly three quarters of them singletons. The sample here was CD4+ T cells from PBMCs, taken after stem cell transplantation. These receptors were collected from a human patient with POMP-related autoinflammation and immune dysregulation (PRAID). The graft donor may be the source of some T cells.

This chain connects TRBV11-2 to TRBJ2-7; D is perhaps TRBD1 (6 bases). The CDR3 is 16 amino acids. Germline V gene data show CDR1 as SGHAT and CDR2 as FQNNGV. The V gene lost 3 bases and the J gene lost 3 bases, with 18 bases spanning the gap. Here the CDR3 DNA reads TGTGCCAGCAGCTTTATACCCGGGACACCAGTCTACGAGCAGTACTTC. It codes for CASSFIPGTPVYEQYF.

V is TRBV7-9 and J is TRBJ1-2; tentative D call: TRBD1 (5 bases). V lost 5 bases to trimming and J lost 2 bases, with 12 bases between them. From germline, CDR1 is SEHNR and CDR2 FQNEAQ (reference sequence). The CDR3 is made up of 14 amino acids. This CDR3 reads CASSPRGRNYGYTF. DNA of the CDR3: TGTGCCAGCAGCCCCCGGGGACGGAACTATGGCTACACCTTC.

For the CDR3, the DNA is TGTGCCAGCAGCCCCGGGGCCAGGGGCCGAGCCTACGAGCAGTACTTC. This codes for CASSPGARGRAYEQYF. This rearrangement joins TRBV7-6 to TRBJ2-7; tentative D call: TRBD1 (6 bases). V was trimmed by 5 bases and J by 2 bases, leaving 19 bases between them. Germline CDR1 is SGHVS and CDR2 is FNYEAQ. The CDR3 extends over 16 amino acids.

V usage is TRBV11-2 and J usage is TRBJ1-2, with 9 bases aligning to TRBD1. Germline loops: CDR1 SGHAT, CDR2 FQNNGV. This CDR3 has 15 amino acids. V was clipped by 1 base and J by 5 bases; unmatched bases: 5. CDR3 DNA: TGTGCCAGCAGCTTAGGGACAGGGGAGCGGTATGGCTACACCTTC. Protein product: CASSLGTGERYGYTF. The variable domain in full, with the rest retrieved from reference TRBV11-2 and TRBJ1-2, is EAGVAQSPRYKIIEKRQSVAFWCNPISGHATLYWYQQILGQGPKLLIQFQNNGVVDDSQLPKDRFSAERLKGVDSTLKIQPAKLEDSAVYLCASSLGTGERYGYTFGSGTRLTVV.

This chain uses TRBV7-9 with TRBJ2-2; 9 bases line up with TRBD2. V gave up 5 bases and J gave up 4 bases; unmatched junction bases: 8. This CDR3 spans 16 amino acids. Germline CDR1 SEHNR, CDR2 FQNEAQ (reference sequence). CDR3 in DNA: TGTGCCAGCAGCCCATTAGCGGGAGAGGGCACCGGGGAGCTGTTTTTT. The encoded protein is CASSPLAGEGTGELFF.

CDR3 sequence (DNA): TGTGCCAGCAGCTTCGGGGGAGGAGAGACCCAGTACTTC. Encoded protein: CASSFGGGETQYF. The chain links TRBV5-5 to TRBJ2-5, with TRBD2 as a possible D gene (6 bases). CDR3 size: 13 residues. Germline V gene sequence: CDR1 SGHKS, CDR2 YYEKEE (reference sequence). Trimming removed 2 bases at V and 4 bases at J, with 9 bases between.

J is TRBJ2-2 and V is TRBV4-3; D assignment may be TRBD1 or TRBD2 (5 bases each). Trimming removed 1 base at V and 3 bases at J, with 18 bases between. The length of the CDR3 is 18 residues. Germline values: CDR1 LGHNA, CDR2 YSLEER. Written as DNA, the CDR3 is TGCGCCAGCAGCCAAGCCTATCCTAGGCAGGGAGACACCGGGGAGCTGTTTTTT. This gives the protein CASSQAYPRQGDTGELFF.

The chain combines TRBV6-5 with TRBJ1-2; 9 bases line up with TRBD1. CDR1 and CDR2 (germline): MNHEY, SVGAGI. The V segment lost 6 bases and the J segment 4 bases; nucleotides outside the gene matches: 6. There are 14 residues in the CDR3. The CDR3 region has the DNA TGTGCCAGCAGCGACAGGGGGTCGGGCTATGGCTACACCTTC. Translation gives CASSDRGSGYGYTF.

The chain carries TRBV3-1 (or the pseudogene TRBV3-2) and TRBJ1-1; D is possibly TRBD1 (5 bases). CDR3 length: 14 residues. Trimming cost V 6 bases and J 5 bases, with 16 bases left between them. Per the germline V gene, CDR1 is LGHDT and CDR2 is YNNKEL (reference sequence). The CDR3 sequence: CASRGTYGTTEAFF. The CDR3 DNA sequence: TGTGCCAGCAGGGGGACTTACGGGACGACTGAAGCTTTCTTT.

CDR3 amino acids: CATLNPQGSYEQYF. In DNA form, the CDR3 reads TGTGCCACTTTAAACCCACAGGGTTCCTACGAGCAGTACTTC. The chain combines TRBV6-6 with TRBJ2-7, with D possibly matching TRBD1 (6 bases). Trimming took 10 bases from V and 1 from J, leaving 17 bases between them. The CDR3 runs to 14 residues. CDR1 is MNHNY and CDR2 is SVGAGI in the germline V gene (reference sequence).

The CDR3 DNA is TGTGCCAGCAGCTCGGGACTAGCGGGGGCCACAGATACGCAGTATTTT. Protein product: CASSSGLAGATDTQYF. The chain couples TRBV9 to TRBJ2-3; 14 bases line up with TRBD2. Germline trimming cut 4 bases from V and 2 bases from J; bases unmatched to any gene: 3. Germline V lookup: CDR1 SGDLS, CDR2 YYNGEE. The CDR3 extends over 16 amino acids. Full variable domain (remainder filled in from reference TRBV9 and TRBJ2-3): DSGVTQTPKHLITATGQRVTLRCSPRSGDLSVYWYQQSLDQGLQFLIQYYNGEERAKGNILERFSAQQFPDLHSELNLSSLELGDSALYFCASSSGLAGATDTQYFGPGTRLTVL.

This clone is classed as medium-sized. The CDR3 loop is CAIRNTGGNEAFF. The CDR3 nucleotides read TGTGCCATCAGAAACACAGGGGGCAATGAAGCTTTCTTT. This chain links TRBV10-3 with TRBJ1-1; 9 bases align to TRBD1. The CDR3 is 13 residues long. CDR1 and CDR2 (germline): ENHRY, SYGVKD. V lost 6 bases and J lost 7; bases outside the gene matches: 6.

The rearrangement joins TRBV12-3 or TRBV12-4 to TRBJ2-7; D gene uncertain. CDR3 size: 12 residues. V lost 3 bases, J lost 2 bases, and 5 bases lay in between. CDR3 bases: TGTGCCAGCAGTTTGTTACCCTACGAGCAGTACTTC. Translated, it gives CASSLLPYEQYF.

The chain is built from TRBV12-3 or TRBV12-4 and TRBJ1-5; no clear D gene. V dropped 10 bases and J dropped 4 bases, with 11 bases sitting between them. The CDR3 is made up of 12 amino acids. This CDR3 reads CATSRGNQPQHF. The CDR3 nucleotides read TGTGCCACCTCAAGAGGAAATCAGCCCCAGCATTTT.

V is TRBV19 and J is TRBJ1-5; a possible D gene is TRBD1 (6 bases). Trimming took off 6 bases at V and 6 bases at J, with 12 bases between the two ends. This CDR3 has 13 residues. The germline V gene encodes CDR1 LNHDA and CDR2 SQIVND (reference sequence). This CDR3 is CASRGGAGQPQHF. CDR3 in DNA: TGTGCCAGTAGGGGGGGCGCGGGTCAGCCCCAGCATTTT.

This chain joins TRBV6-2 or TRBV6-3 and TRBJ2-7; a weak D match, TRBD2 (6 bases). This CDR3 comprises 15 residues. V shed 3 bases and J shed 7 bases, with 19 bases lying between them. Germline V gene sequence: CDR1 MNHEY, CDR2 SVGEGT. The CDR3 region is CASSYVGTLSVEQYF. The CDR3 DNA is TGTGCCAGCAGTTATGTCGGGACTTTGTCGGTGGAGCAGTACTTC.

The chain links TRBV30 to TRBJ2-1; no definite D call. V was trimmed by 4 bases and J by 5 bases, leaving 9 bases between them. The CDR3 has 12 residues. CDR1 and CDR2 from the germline V gene are GTSNPN and SVGIG (reference sequence). The CDR3 protein is CAWTPTDNEQFF. CDR3 nucleotide sequence: TGTGCCTGGACCCCGACTGACAATGAGCAGTTCTTC. The complete variable domain, with remaining parts taken from reference TRBV30 and TRBJ2-1, reads SQTIHQWPATLVQPVGSPLSLECTVEGTSNPNLYWYRQAAGRGLQLLFYSVGIGQISSEVPQNLSASRPQDRQFILSSKKLLLSDSGFYLCAWTPTDNEQFFGPGTRLTVL.

This chain joins TRBV12-5 and TRBJ2-7; 10 positions agree with TRBD2. Germline V gene sequence: CDR1 LGHNT, CDR2 FRNRAP. The CDR3 contains 17 residues. The J segment lost 0 bases and the V segment lost 0 bases, leaving 5 bases of the junction unmatched. Here the CDR3 reads CASGLVRSGRDSYEQYF. The CDR3 DNA reads TGTGCTAGTGGTTTGGTACGAAGCGGGAGGGACTCCTACGAGCAGTACTTC.

This rearrangement joins TRBV20-1 to TRBJ2-1; maybe TRBD2 (6 bases). Germline loops: CDR1 DFQATT, CDR2 SNEGSKA (reference sequence). The CDR3 totals 11 residues. Between the trimmed V and J ends, which lost 7 bases and 6 bases, there was a span of 10 bases. CDR3 DNA sequence: TGCAGTGGAGCGGGCCTCAATGAGCAGTTCTTC. Protein product: CSGAGLNEQFF.